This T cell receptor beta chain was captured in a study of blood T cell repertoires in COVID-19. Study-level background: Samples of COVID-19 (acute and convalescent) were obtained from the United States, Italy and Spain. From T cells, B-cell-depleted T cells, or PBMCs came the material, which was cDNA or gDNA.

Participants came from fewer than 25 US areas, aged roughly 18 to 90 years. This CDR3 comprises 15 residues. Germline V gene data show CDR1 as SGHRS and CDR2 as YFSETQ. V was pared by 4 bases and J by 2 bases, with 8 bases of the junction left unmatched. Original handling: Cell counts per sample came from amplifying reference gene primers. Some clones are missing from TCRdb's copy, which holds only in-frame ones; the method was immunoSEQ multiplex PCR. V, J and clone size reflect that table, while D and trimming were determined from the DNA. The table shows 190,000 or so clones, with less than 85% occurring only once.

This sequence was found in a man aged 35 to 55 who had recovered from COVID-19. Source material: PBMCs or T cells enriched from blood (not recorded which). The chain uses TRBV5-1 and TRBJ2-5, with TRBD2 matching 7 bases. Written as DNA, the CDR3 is TGCGCCAGCAGCGTGAGCGGGGCGAGGCAAGAGACCCAGTACTTC. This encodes CASSVSGARQETQYF.